This TCR beta chain comes out of a study of blood T cell repertoires in COVID-19. As originally analysed: Amplification of reference gene primers provided the estimated nucleated cell counts. Measured with immunoSEQ multiplex PCR; TCRdb has only the in-frame clones, and not every one. V and J calls plus clone size are reproduced from that table; the DNA served to infer D and trimming. Of hundreds of thousands of clones listed, around 82% are singletons. Germline trimming cut 8 bases from V and 5 bases from J; bases unmatched to any gene: 5. The CDR3 totals 13 residues. CDR1 SNHLY and CDR2 FYNNEI come from the germline V gene.

The receptor's source is a woman aged 80 or older with active or convalescent COVID-19. The specimen was peripheral blood. The chain links TRBV2 to TRBJ1-1; 10 bases are shared with TRBD1. CDR3 loop: CASGGQGITEAFF. The CDR3 bases are TGTGCCAGCGGGGGACAGGGGATTACTGAAGCTTTCTTT.